The 6 T cell receptor beta chains below come from one sample, sequenced in a study of vaccination effects on CD4 cells after COVID-19. These receptors have no identified antigens. Produced via immunoSEQ multiplex PCR; TCRdb's table is partial and in-frame only. Here the sample spans 50,000 or so clones, 65% to 80% being singletons. Investigators separated out CD4+ T cells once 10 days of culture had passed. Their SARS-CoV-2 infection, verified by PCR, occurred between March and December 2020. It was two doses of either the BNT162b2 or mRNA-1273 vaccine that participants received. This sample comprised CD4+ T cells from PBMCs cultured without peptide, obtained after COVID-19 vaccination. The receptor set was obtained from a human donor who had a prior SARS-CoV-2 infection.

The rearrangement links TRBV2 to TRBJ1-4; tentatively, D is TRBD1 (6 bases). This CDR3 spans 13 amino acids. Germline V lookup: CDR1 SNHLY, CDR2 FYNNEI. Between the trimmed V and J ends, which lost 5 bases and 7 bases, there was a span of 11 bases. CDR3 sequence: CASSPQGGEKLFF. In DNA form, the CDR3 reads TGTGCCAGCAGTCCACAGGGAGGTGAAAAACTGTTTTTT.

The rearrangement joins TRBV4-2 to TRBJ1-2; D ambiguous. V shed 0 bases and J shed 2 bases, with 10 bases lying between them. CDR3 size: 15 residues. Germline V gene sequence: CDR1 LGHNA, CDR2 YNFKEQ. The CDR3 DNA follows: TGTGCCAGCAGCCAAGAGTTATCGGGGAACTATGGCTACACCTTC. Its protein product is CASSQELSGNYGYTF.

The rearrangement uses TRBV11-1 and TRBJ2-1; D possibly uses TRBD1 or TRBD2 (6 bases each). The CDR3 is 13 residues long. The germline V gene encodes CDR1 SGHAT and CDR2 FQDESV (reference sequence). Trimming pared 5 bases from V and 10 bases from J, leaving 15 bases between. The CDR3 is CASSPKEGDEQFF. The CDR3, as DNA: TGTGCCAGCAGCCCCAAGGAGGGGGACGAGCAGTTCTTC.

The genes are TRBV19 and TRBJ1-4; D gene uncertain. With 4 bases removed from V and 8 bases from J, the gap between germline ends came to 14 bases. Germline CDR1 reads LNHDA; CDR2 reads SQIVND (reference sequence). The CDR3 is made up of 14 amino acids. CDR3 region: CASSKRGKHEKLFF. The CDR3 DNA follows: TGTGCCAGTAGTAAACGGGGTAAACACGAAAAACTGTTTTTT.

The chain links TRBV18 to TRBJ2-5; a possible D gene is TRBD2 (6 bases). The ends were cut back, 0 bases at V and 5 bases at J, with 19 bases in the middle. The CDR3 sequence is 17 residues long. The germline V gene encodes CDR1 KGHSH and CDR2 LQKENI. The CDR3 protein is CASSPPRRSGQEETQYF. The CDR3, as DNA: TGTGCCAGCTCACCACCGCGGAGGAGCGGGCAGGAGGAGACCCAGTACTTC.

The rearrangement links TRBV28 to TRBJ1-1; D ambiguous. The CDR3 has 16 residues. Germline V CDR1 and CDR2: MDHEN, SYDVKM. V was shortened by 6 bases and J by 1 base, with 18 bases between the two germline ends. The chain's CDR3 is CASSPNPARGNTEAFF. The CDR3 nucleotides are TGTGCCAGCAGCCCTAACCCTGCGCGGGGGAACACTGAAGCTTTCTTT.